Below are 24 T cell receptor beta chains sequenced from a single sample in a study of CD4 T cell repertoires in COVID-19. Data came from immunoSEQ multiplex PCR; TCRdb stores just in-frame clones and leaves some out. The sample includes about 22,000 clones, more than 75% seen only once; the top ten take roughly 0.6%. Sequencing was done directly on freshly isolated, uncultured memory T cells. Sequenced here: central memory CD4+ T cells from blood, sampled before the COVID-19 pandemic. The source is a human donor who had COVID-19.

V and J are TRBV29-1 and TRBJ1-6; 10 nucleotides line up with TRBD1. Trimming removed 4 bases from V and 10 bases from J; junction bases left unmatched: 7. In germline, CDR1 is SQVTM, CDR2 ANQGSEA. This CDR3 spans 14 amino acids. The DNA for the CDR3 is TGCAGCGTTGGCACCGGGACAGGGGCCTCACCCCTCCACTTT. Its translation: CSVGTGTGASPLHF.

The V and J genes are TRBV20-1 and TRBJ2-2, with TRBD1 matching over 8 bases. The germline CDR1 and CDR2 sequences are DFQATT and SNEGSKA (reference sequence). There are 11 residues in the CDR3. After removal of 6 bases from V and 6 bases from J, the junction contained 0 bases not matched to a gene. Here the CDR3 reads CSARGPGELFF. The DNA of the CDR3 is TGCAGTGCCAGGGGGCCCGGGGAGCTGTTTTTT.

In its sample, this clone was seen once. The chain's CDR3 is CASSYGTAIGEQYF. CDR3 nucleotides: TGTGCCAGCAGTTACGGGACTGCCATTGGGGAGCAGTACTTC. The V gene is TRBV6-5, the J gene TRBJ2-5, with TRBD2 as a possible D gene (6 bases). With 2 bases removed from V and 11 bases from J, the gap between germline ends came to 18 bases. This CDR3 has 14 amino acids. CDR1 is MNHEY and CDR2 is SVGAGI in the germline V gene.

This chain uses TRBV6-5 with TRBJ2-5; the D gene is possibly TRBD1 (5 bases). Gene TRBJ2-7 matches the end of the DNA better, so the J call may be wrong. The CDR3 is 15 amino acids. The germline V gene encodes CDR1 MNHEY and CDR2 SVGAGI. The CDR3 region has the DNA TGTGCCAGCAGTTCCACGGACATCTTCTCCTACGAGCAGTACTTC. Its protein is CASSSTDIFSYEQYF.

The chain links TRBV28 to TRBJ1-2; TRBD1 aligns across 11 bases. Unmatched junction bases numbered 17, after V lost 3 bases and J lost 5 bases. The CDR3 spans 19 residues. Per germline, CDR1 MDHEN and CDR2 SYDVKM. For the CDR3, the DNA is TGTGCCAGCAGTTTCCGCGGATATAGGACAGGGGGCGAAGGGTATGGCTACACCTTC. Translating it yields CASSFRGYRTGGEGYGYTF.

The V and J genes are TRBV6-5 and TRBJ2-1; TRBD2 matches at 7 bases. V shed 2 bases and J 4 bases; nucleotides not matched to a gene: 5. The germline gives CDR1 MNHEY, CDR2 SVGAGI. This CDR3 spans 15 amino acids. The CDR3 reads CASSYVASGYNEQFF. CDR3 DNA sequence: TGTGCCAGCAGTTACGTGGCTAGCGGTTACAATGAGCAGTTCTTC.

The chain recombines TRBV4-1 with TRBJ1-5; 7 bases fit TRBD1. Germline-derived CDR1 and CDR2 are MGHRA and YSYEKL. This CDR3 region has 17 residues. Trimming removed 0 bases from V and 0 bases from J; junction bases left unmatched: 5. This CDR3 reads CASSQETGRYSNQPQHF. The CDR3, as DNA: TGCGCCAGCAGCCAAGAGACAGGGCGTTATAGCAATCAGCCCCAGCATTTT.

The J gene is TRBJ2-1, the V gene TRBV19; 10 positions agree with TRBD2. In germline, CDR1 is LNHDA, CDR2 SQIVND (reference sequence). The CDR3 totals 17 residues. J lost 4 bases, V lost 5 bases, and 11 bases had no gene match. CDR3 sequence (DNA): TGTGCCAGTAGTCCCCAAGAGCGGGGGGGCTGGTACAATGAGCAGTTCTTC. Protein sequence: CASSPQERGGWYNEQFF.

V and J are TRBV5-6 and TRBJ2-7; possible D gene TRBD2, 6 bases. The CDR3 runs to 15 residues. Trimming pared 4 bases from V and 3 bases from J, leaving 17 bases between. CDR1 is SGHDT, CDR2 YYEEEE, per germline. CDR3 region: CASSQNGGFGYEQYF. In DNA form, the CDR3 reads TGTGCCAGCAGCCAGAACGGGGGATTCGGCTACGAGCAGTACTTC.

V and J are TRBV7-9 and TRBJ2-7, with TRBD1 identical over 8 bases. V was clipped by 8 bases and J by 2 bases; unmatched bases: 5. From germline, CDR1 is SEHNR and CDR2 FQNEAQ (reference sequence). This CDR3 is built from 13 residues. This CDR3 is CASFGQGAYEQYF. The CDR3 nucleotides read TGTGCCAGCTTTGGACAGGGAGCCTACGAGCAGTACTTC.

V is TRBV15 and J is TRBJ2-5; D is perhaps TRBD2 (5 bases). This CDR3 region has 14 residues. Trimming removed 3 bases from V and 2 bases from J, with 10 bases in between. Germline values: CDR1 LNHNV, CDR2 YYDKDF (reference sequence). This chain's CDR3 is CATSSGLQQETQYF. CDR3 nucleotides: TGTGCCACCAGCAGCGGACTGCAACAAGAGACCCAGTACTTC.

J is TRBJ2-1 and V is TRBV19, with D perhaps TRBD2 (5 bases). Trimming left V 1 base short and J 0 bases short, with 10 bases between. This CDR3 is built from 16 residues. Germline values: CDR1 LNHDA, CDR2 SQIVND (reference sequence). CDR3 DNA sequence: TGTGCCAGTAGTATAGGTGCGGGCCTCTCCTACAATGAGCAGTTCTTC. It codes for CASSIGAGLSYNEQFF.

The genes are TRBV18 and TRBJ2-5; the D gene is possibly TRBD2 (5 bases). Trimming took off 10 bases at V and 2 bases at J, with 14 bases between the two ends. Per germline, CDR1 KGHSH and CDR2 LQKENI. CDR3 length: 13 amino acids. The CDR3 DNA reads TGTGCCACCCGAGCGAGGGTGCAAGAGACCCAGTACTTC. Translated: CATRARVQETQYF.

The CDR3 loop reads CASSQEASGGLSSYNEQFF. CDR3 bases: TGCGCCAGCAGCCAAGAGGCTAGCGGGGGGCTAAGCTCCTACAATGAGCAGTTCTTC. The chain carries TRBV4-1 and TRBJ2-1; 11 nucleotides match TRBD2. V was clipped by 0 bases and J by 0 bases; unmatched bases: 7. Germline V gives CDR1 MGHRA, CDR2 YSYEKL. This CDR3 spans 19 amino acids.

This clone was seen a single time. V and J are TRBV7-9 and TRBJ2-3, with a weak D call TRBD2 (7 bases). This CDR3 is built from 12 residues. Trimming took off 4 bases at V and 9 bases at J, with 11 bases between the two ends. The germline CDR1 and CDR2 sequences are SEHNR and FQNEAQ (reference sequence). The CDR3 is CASSSGGGTQYF. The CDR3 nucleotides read TGTGCCAGCAGCTCTGGGGGGGGCACGCAGTATTTT.

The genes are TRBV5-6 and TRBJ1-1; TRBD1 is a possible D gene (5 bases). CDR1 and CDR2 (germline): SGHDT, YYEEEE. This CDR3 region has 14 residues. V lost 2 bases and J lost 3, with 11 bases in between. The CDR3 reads CASSLQAGYTEAFF. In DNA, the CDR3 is TGTGCCAGCAGCTTACAGGCCGGGTACACTGAAGCTTTCTTT.

The CDR3: CASSTVRDNQETQYF. The CDR3 DNA is TGCGCCAGCAGCACCGTCCGGGACAACCAAGAGACCCAGTACTTC. This sequence joins TRBV5-1 and TRBJ2-5, with D tentatively TRBD1 (6 bases). Germline V gives CDR1 SGHRS, CDR2 YFSETQ. With 4 bases removed from V and 0 bases from J, the gap between germline ends came to 13 bases. The length of the CDR3 is 15 residues.

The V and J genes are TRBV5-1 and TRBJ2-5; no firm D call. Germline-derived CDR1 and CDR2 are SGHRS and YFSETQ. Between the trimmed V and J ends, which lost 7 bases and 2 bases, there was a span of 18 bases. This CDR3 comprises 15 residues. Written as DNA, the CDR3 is TGCGCCAGCCCGATAGGCCCGTCGAGGCAAGAGACCCAGTACTTC. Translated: CASPIGPSRQETQYF.

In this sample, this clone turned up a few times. DNA of the CDR3: TGCGCCAGCAGATTCAGTCCGTACAATGAGCAGTTCTTC. Translating it yields CASRFSPYNEQFF. J is TRBJ2-1 and V is TRBV10-2; unclear D gene. The V end lost 6 bases, the J end lost 4 bases, and 10 bases lay between the germline ends. Germline lookup yields CDR1 WSHSY and CDR2 SAAADI. The CDR3 totals 13 residues.

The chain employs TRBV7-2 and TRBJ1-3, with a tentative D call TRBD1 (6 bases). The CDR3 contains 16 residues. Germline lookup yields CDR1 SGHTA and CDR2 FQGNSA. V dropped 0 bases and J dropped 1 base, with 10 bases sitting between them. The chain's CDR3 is CASSLASTGSGNTIYF. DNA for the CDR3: TGTGCCAGCAGCTTAGCATCGACAGGATCTGGAAACACCATATATTTT.

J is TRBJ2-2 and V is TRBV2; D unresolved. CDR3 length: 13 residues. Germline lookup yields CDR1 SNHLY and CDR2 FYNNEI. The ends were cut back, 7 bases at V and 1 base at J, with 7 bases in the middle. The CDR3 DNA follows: TGTGCCAGCACAAGTAGGAACACCGGGGAGCTGTTTTTT. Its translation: CASTSRNTGELFF.

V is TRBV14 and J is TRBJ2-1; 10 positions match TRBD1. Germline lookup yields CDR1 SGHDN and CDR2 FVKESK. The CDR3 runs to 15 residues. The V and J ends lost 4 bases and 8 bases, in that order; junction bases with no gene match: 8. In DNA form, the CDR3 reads TGTGCCAGCAGCCCTTGGGGACAGGGGAGCTATGAGCAGTTCTTC. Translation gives CASSPWGQGSYEQFF.

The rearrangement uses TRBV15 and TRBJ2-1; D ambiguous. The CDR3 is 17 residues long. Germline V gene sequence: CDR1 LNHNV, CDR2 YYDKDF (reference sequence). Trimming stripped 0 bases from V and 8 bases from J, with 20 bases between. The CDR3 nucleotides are TGTGCCACCAGCAGAGATCAGTCAAGACATTATCCGCATGAGCAGTTCTTC. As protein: CATSRDQSRHYPHEQFF.

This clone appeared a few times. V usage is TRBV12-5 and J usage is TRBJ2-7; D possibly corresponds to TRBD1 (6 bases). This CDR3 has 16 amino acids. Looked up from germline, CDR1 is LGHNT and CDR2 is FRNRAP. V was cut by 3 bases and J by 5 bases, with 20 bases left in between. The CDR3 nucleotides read TGTGCTAGTGGTTTAAGGGGACCGGCGGCAGGGGACGAGCAGTACTTC. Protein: CASGLRGPAAGDEQYF.